This T cell receptor (beta chain) derives from a study of T-cell memory formation after mild COVID-19 (TCRdb year 2021). General notes on the study: TCR sequence clusters from the two donors were largely donor specific. In two donors, T-cell clones that expanded and contracted after mild COVID-19 were tracked by sequencing TCRalpha and TCRbeta repertoires over time. The cohort was made up of two young adult volunteers, one female and one male, who were previously healthy. Paper-wide results and their limitations: Only two mild cases were covered by the study, and larger cohorts that include severe cases with pre-infection samples were considered necessary. Clones that contracted from day 15 to 85 showed balanced CD4/CD8 phenotypes, whereas a second wave of clones that expanded from day 15 to 37 leaned towards CD4+. Contracting CD4+ clones appeared mostly in the CM and EM memory subsets, whereas CD8+ clones were enriched in EMRA. The detection of some responding clones in pre-infection memory suggests that pre-existing cross-reactive memory T cells joined the SARS-CoV-2 response. SARS-CoV-2 specificity of the second-wave clones peaking on day 37 was not confirmed.

CDR1 and CDR2 (SGHAT, FQNNGV) derive from the germline V gene. Measured from the cysteine to the phenylalanine, the CDR3 is 14 residues long. Just CDR3 DNA is preserved here, 42 bases in frame from base 1. V gives up 0 bases and J gives up 3 bases, and the segment between their germline ends measures 3 bases. For sequencing, an Illumina NovaSeq 6000 was employed. Using 5'RACE with constant-segment primers, TCRalpha and TCRbeta cDNA libraries were constructed, with sample barcodes and unique molecular identifiers added in the process. Trizol reagent was used to extract RNA from every sample. Amplification of the libraries took two PCR steps, and the second step added a second sample barcode plus Illumina TruSeq adapters. Sequencing of libraries was performed on an Illumina NovaSeq with 2 x 150 bp paired-end reads. The original pipeline was this. Reads were demultiplexed and collapsed into UMI-guided consensus sequences with migec v1.2.7. Using mixcr v2.1.11, the UMI consensuses were aligned to TRA and TRB V and J templates and assembled into clonotypes. A clonotype was counted as expanded or contracted only if both edgeR and NoisET called the change significant, with noise models trained on biological replicates. For edgeR calls, a false discovery rate-adjusted p below 0.01 and a log2 fold-change threshold of 1 were applied. PCA with hierarchical clustering of max-normalized trajectories of the 1000 most abundant clonotypes was used as exploratory dynamics analysis. Separately sequenced CD4+ and CD8+ repertoires were used to assign the CD4 or CD8 phenotype of responding clones. TCRdb's own reprocessing of the public reads used fastp at Q25 and MiXCR and kept productive beta chains. Each CDR3 protein gets just one entry, which takes the most common genes and DNA from the rows behind it. TCRdb's processing, not the authors', yielded these V and J calls. This sample holds 350,000 to 450,000 distinct CDR3 sequences; about 19% were observed only once. Roughly 8.4% of the sample goes to the ten largest clones.

PBMCs were isolated by Ficoll-Paque density gradient centrifugation. This clonotype has only a few counts. What this receptor recognizes is not known. The record has no base qualities; no much larger clone is one base away. This receptor was taken from an adult woman who had mild COVID-19 (a few samples of this study predate the infection). The sample titles of this study are shuffled in the database, so cell type and time point are left out; the donor was told from shared clones. Sample: PBMCs or a T cell subset sorted from them (not recorded which). The V gene is TRBV11-2 and the J gene is TRBJ1-6, with no confidently assigned D gene. Here the CDR3 is given as CASSLDLYNSPLHF. The nucleotide sequence is given as TGTGCCAGCAGCTTAGACCTCTATAATTCACCCCTCCACTTT.